The 10 T cell receptor beta chains in this list originate from one sample, sequenced in a study of beta chain features in type 1 diabetes. Of the isolated RNA, all was reverse transcribed, and so the sequenced material was expressed TCRB transcripts. Profiling relied on immunoSEQ multiplex PCR, and the TCRdb table lists in-frame clones only, not all of them. The sample lists hundreds of thousands of clones; about an eighth were seen once. Antigens of these TCRs are unknown. Points from the study as a whole: All four CD4+ subsets from Type 1 diabetes patients carried moderately but significantly shorter TCRB CDR3s.

Sequenced sample: naive CD4+ T cells from blood. These receptors came from a man aged 18 to 29 with type 1 diabetes.

The chain combines TRBV7-9 with TRBJ1-4; TRBD1 matches at 10 bases. This CDR3 region has 16 residues. Germline lookup yields CDR1 SEHNR and CDR2 FQNEAQ (reference sequence). The J segment lost 8 bases and the V segment lost 2 bases, leaving 8 bases of the junction unmatched. The CDR3 loop is CASSLSRQGAGEKLFF. The CDR3 DNA reads TGTGCCAGCAGCTTATCCCGACAGGGGGCGGGCGAAAAACTGTTTTTT.

J is TRBJ1-5 and V is TRBV6-6, with a tentative D call TRBD1 (6 bases). CDR3 length: 12 amino acids. Germline lookup yields CDR1 MNHNY and CDR2 SVGAGI (reference sequence). The V end was cut by 6 bases, the J end by 11 bases, with 14 bases between. Here the CDR3 reads CASSHREGAQHF. The DNA for the CDR3 is TGTGCCAGCAGCCACAGGGAGGGGGCCCAGCATTTT.

The rearrangement joins TRBV30 to TRBJ2-5, with 13 nucleotides matching TRBD2. Per germline, CDR1 GTSNPN and CDR2 SVGIG (reference sequence). V was pared by 2 bases and J by 5 bases, with 2 bases of the junction left unmatched. This CDR3 contains 14 residues. DNA for the CDR3: TGTGCCTGGAGTAAGGGACTAGCGGGGGAGACCCAGTACTTC. As protein: CAWSKGLAGETQYF.

CDR3 bases: TGCGCCAGCAGCTTCTCCGCCGAATATGGCTACACCTTC. This gives the protein CASSFSAEYGYTF. The chain combines TRBV5-1 with TRBJ1-2; no clear D gene. The V gene's germline CDR1 is SGHRS and CDR2 YFSETQ. The germline V and J ends were trimmed by 2 bases and 5 bases, with 10 bases remaining between them. The CDR3 consists of 13 residues.

This clone was seen more than once but under ten times. The chain is built from TRBV2 and TRBJ1-6; TRBD1 might be the D (6 bases). The CDR3 is 15 amino acids. V lost 3 bases and J 4 bases, leaving 10 bases between the germline ends. Germline V gives CDR1 SNHLY, CDR2 FYNNEI. CDR3 bases: TGTGCCAGCAGTGACCTGGGACATTATAATTCACCCCTCCACTTT. It encodes CASSDLGHYNSPLHF.

This rearrangement joins TRBV19 to TRBJ2-7, with D perhaps TRBD1 (6 bases). V gave up 10 bases and J gave up 1 base, with 14 bases separating them. In germline, CDR1 is LNHDA, CDR2 SQIVND (reference sequence). The CDR3 is 13 amino acids. The CDR3 spells CATRLGQSYEQYF. The CDR3 DNA sequence: TGTGCCACCCGACTGGGACAATCCTACGAGCAGTACTTC.

This clone has only a few counts. V usage is TRBV14 and J usage is TRBJ2-7; D is unresolved. CDR3 size: 14 residues. Trimming pared 0 bases from V and 6 bases from J, leaving 12 bases between. CDR1 SGHDN and CDR2 FVKESK come from the germline V gene. CDR3: CASSQDPTLGEQYF. As DNA, the CDR3 is TGTGCCAGCAGCCAAGATCCGACCCTGGGCGAGCAGTACTTC.

The gene calls are TRBV25-1 and TRBJ1-1, with D unresolved. CDR3 length: 13 residues. V shed 4 bases and J shed 0 bases, with 6 bases lying between them. Germline loops: CDR1 MGHDK, CDR2 SYGVNS. CDR3 protein: CASSVSMNTEAFF. CDR3 sequence (DNA): TGTGCCAGCAGTGTAAGCATGAACACTGAAGCTTTCTTT.

CDR3 bases: TGTGCCAGCAGGCCCGGGACAAACTCCTACGAGCAGTACTTC. Encoded protein: CASRPGTNSYEQYF. This chain connects TRBV6-6 to TRBJ2-7; a possible D gene is TRBD1 (6 bases). The germline CDR1 and CDR2 sequences are MNHNY and SVGAGI (reference sequence). Trimming stripped 6 bases from V and 0 bases from J, with 12 bases between. The CDR3 loop spans 14 amino acids.

This chain uses TRBV18 with TRBJ1-1; no clear D. Per germline, CDR1 KGHSH and CDR2 LQKENI. The V end was cut by 1 base, the J end by 1 base, with 4 bases between. The CDR3 is 13 amino acids. The CDR3: CASSPQWNTEAFF. CDR3 nucleotide sequence: TGTGCCAGCTCACCACAATGGAACACTGAAGCTTTCTTT.